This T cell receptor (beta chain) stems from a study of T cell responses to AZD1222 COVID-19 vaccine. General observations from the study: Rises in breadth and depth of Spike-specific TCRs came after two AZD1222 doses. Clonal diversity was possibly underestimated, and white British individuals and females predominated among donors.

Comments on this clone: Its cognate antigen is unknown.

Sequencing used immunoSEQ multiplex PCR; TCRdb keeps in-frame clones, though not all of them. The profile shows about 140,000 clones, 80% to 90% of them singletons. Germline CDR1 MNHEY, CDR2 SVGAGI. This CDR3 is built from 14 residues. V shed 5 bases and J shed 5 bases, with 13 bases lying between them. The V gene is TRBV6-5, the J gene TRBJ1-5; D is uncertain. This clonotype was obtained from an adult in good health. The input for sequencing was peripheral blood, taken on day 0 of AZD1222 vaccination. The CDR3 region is CASSRGVADQPQHF. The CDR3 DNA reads TGTGCCAGCAGTCGGGGTGTCGCCGATCAGCCCCAGCATTTT.